The rows below give T cell receptor beta chains drawn from one sample of a study of blood T cell repertoires in COVID-19. Assay: immunoSEQ multiplex PCR; the TCRdb copy retains only in-frame clones and omits some. The table lists over 65,000 clones, around 81% of them singletons. The sequenced material came from peripheral blood. The receptors were gathered from a man older than 75 with acute or convalescent COVID-19. Both conserved end residues are part of each CDR3. The D gene is left open where the match is weak. The size of a clone is reported for some rows only, either as once, few or many, or as a class for expanded clones.

.	TRBV20-1	TRBJ2-7	.	TGCAGTGCTAGTAAGAGGACAGCGACCTACGAGCAGTACTTC	CSASKRTATYEQYF
.	TRBV5-4	TRBJ2-3	.	TGTGCCAGCAGCTTGTCGCTAGCAGTTAGCACAGATACGCAGTATTTT	CASSLSLAVSTDTQYF
many	TRBV6-2/TRBV6-3	TRBJ2-2	TRBD1	TGTGCCAGCAGTTACTCGACAGGGGAAGCCGGGGAGCTGTTTTTT	CASSYSTGEAGELFF
.	TRBV10-3	TRBJ2-7	.	TGTGCCATCAGTGAGCCCGGAGGGGTGTACGAGCAGTACTTC	CAISEPGGVYEQYF
.	TRBV5-4	TRBJ1-1	.	TGTGCCAGCAGCTTGGATCAGGGGCCTGGCACTGAAGCTTTCTTT	CASSLDQGPGTEAFF
once	TRBV6-6	TRBJ1-5	TRBD1	TGTGCCAGCAGCAAACAGGGGGTGAGCAATCAGCCCCAGCATTTT	CASSKQGVSNQPQHF
.	TRBV11-2	TRBJ1-2	TRBD1	TGTGCCAGCAGCGTATCCGGGACAGGGGGCGCCTCTGGCTACACCTTC	CASSVSGTGGASGYTF
.	TRBV18	TRBJ2-2	.	TGTGCCAGCCCCCTAACGACAGTAACGGCCGGGGAGCTGTTTTTT	CASPLTTVTAGELFF
.	TRBV30	TRBJ2-2	.	TGTGCCTGGAGGGGGGCAGGGAGCACCGGGGAGCTGTTTTTT	CAWRGAGSTGELFF
.	TRBV20-1	TRBJ1-1	.	TGCAGTGCTAGTCGCACTGAAGCTTTCTTT	CSASRTEAFF
.	TRBV4-1	TRBJ2-3	.	TGCGCCAGCAGCCAAGTTCCCTTTGGCACAGATACGCAGTATTTT	CASSQVPFGTDTQYF
.	TRBV28	TRBJ2-1	TRBD2	TGTGCCAGCATTGTGGGAGGGTCGGATGAGCAGTTCTTC	CASIVGGSDEQFF
.	TRBV3-1/TRBV3-2	TRBJ2-1	TRBD2	TGTGCCAGCAGCCCCGCTAGCGGCTCCTACAATGAGCAGTTCTTC	CASSPASGSYNEQFF
.	TRBV29-1	TRBJ1-4	.	TGCAGCGTTGTTCGGGGGGAAGGTGAAAAACTGTTTTTT	CSVVRGEGEKLFF
once	TRBV28	TRBJ2-6	TRBD1	TGTGCCAGCAGTCTTATTGACAGGGCTGGGGCCAACGTCCTGACTTTC	CASSLIDRAGANVLTF
.	TRBV27	TRBJ1-1	.	TGTGCCAGCAGTTTCGGGAACACTGAAGCTTTCTTT	CASSFGNTEAFF
.	TRBV7-9	TRBJ1-1	TRBD1	TGTGCCAGCAGCTTCTCAGGGGGTGGCACTGAAGCTTTCTTT	CASSFSGGGTEAFF
.	TRBV28	TRBJ1-2	TRBD1	TGTGCCAGCAGTTTCTCCGGGACAGGGGGCCAATGGAGGGGCTACACCTTC	CASSFSGTGGQWRGYTF
few	TRBV5-1	TRBJ2-7	TRBD1	TGCGCCAGCAGCTTTCGACTACAGGGGGCTGTTTTGTACGAGCAGTACTTC	CASSFRLQGAVLYEQYF
.	TRBV5-1	TRBJ2-1	.	TGCGCCAGCAGTCGAGCGAGTCAGGGGTACAATGAGCAGTTCTTC	CASSRASQGYNEQFF
.	TRBV6-2/TRBV6-3	TRBJ1-4	.	TGTGCCAGCAGTGATTCACAGGGAACGCCGCTAGATGAAAAACTGTTTTTT	CASSDSQGTPLDEKLFF
.	TRBV18	TRBJ1-5	.	TGTGCCAGCTCGTCGACCGGGGTGAATCAGCCCCAGCATTTT	CASSSTGVNQPQHF
.	TRBV4-1	TRBJ1-6	.	TGCGCCAGCAGCCACCGACCGACAGAGCCTGATTCACCCCTCCACTTT	CASSHRPTEPDSPLHF
.	TRBV7-8	TRBJ1-2	TRBD1	TGTGCCAGCAGCTCATCCCGGGACAGGCTCTTCTATGGCTACACCTTC	CASSSSRDRLFYGYTF
few	TRBV19	TRBJ1-3	.	TGTGCCAGTAGTATAACAGGGTATGGAAACACCATATATTTT	CASSITGYGNTIYF
.	TRBV20-1	TRBJ1-5	.	TGCAGTGCTACCTCGACAGCTAAATCGCATTTT	CSATSTAKSHF
.	TRBV29-1	TRBJ1-1	TRBD1	TGCAGCGCCGGGACAGGTGGAAAGACTGAAGCTTTCTTT	CSAGTGGKTEAFF
.	TRBV5-4	TRBJ2-3	.	TGTGCCAGCAGCACCCTGGGGGGAGATACGCAGTATTTT	CASSTLGGDTQYF
few	TRBV28	TRBJ2-7	.	TGTGCCAGCAGTTTTAGGGGCGAGCAGTACTTC	CASSFRGEQYF
once	TRBV5-6	TRBJ2-1	.	TGTGCCAGCAGCGTAGGACAGAACTCCTACAATGAGCAGTTCTTC	CASSVGQNSYNEQFF
.	TRBV5-4	TRBJ2-1	TRBD1	TGTGCCAGCAGCTACGGGACAGGGCACTACAATGAGCAGTTCTTC	CASSYGTGHYNEQFF
.	TRBV20-1	TRBJ2-3	.	TGCAGTGCTCCTCTCACAGATACGCAGTATTTT	CSAPLTDTQYF
.	TRBV7-2	TRBJ2-1	TRBD1	TGTGCCAGCAGGGCGGACAGGGGTCATGAGCAGTTCTTC	CASRADRGHEQFF
.	TRBV28	TRBJ2-2	TRBD1	TGTGCCAGCAGTTTGGGACAGCAGAACACCGGGGAGCTGTTTTTT	CASSLGQQNTGELFF
.	TRBV27	TRBJ2-7	TRBD1	TGTGCCAGCAGTTTGCGGAGACAGGGCCACGAGCAGTACTTC	CASSLRRQGHEQYF
.	TRBV28	TRBJ1-1	.	TGTGCCAGCAGTTTAGTACAGGTAACTGAAGCTTTCTTT	CASSLVQVTEAFF
.	TRBV25-1	TRBJ2-5	TRBD2	TGTGCCAGCAGGCCATATGGCGGGGGGCGGCAGACCCAGTACTTC	CASRPYGGGRQTQYF
.	TRBV28	TRBJ2-7	.	TGTGCCAGCAGTTTAGGAGGATTGGATCTCGCGTACTTC	CASSLGGLDLAYF
few	TRBV6-5	TRBJ2-7	TRBD1	TGTGCCAGCAGAAAGGGACAGGGGGCAGGCTACGAGCAGTACTTC	CASRKGQGAGYEQYF
.	TRBV18	TRBJ1-2	TRBD1	TGTGCCAGCTCACCCGACAGGGTTGGCTACACCTTC	CASSPDRVGYTF
.	TRBV29-1	TRBJ1-1	.	TGCAGCGTTCGCTACGACTTGAACACTGAAGCTTTCTTT	CSVRYDLNTEAFF
.	TRBV10-2	TRBJ1-2	.	TGCGCCAGCAGTGTATCAGGGGATGGCTACACCTTC	CASSVSGDGYTF
.	TRBV7-9	TRBJ2-6	TRBD2	TGTGCCAGCCCCCTAGCGGGAGGGCAAAACTCTGGGGCCAACGTCCTGACTTTC	CASPLAGGQNSGANVLTF
.	TRBV5-6	TRBJ1-4	.	TGTGCCAGCAGCTTGGATTCCGGAGCCACTAATGAAAAACTGTTTTTT	CASSLDSGATNEKLFF
once	TRBV7-2	TRBJ1-1	.	TGTGCCAGCACCTACTCTCAGGAGGGAAAGGCTTTCTTT	CASTYSQEGKAFF
.	TRBV6-5	TRBJ1-1	.	TGTGCCAGCAGGGGCCTCCAAAAAGCTTTCTTT	CASRGLQKAFF